This TCR beta chain was captured in a study of T cells in tuberculosis. Turning to this clone: Antigen unknown.

Germline CDR1 LNHDA, CDR2 SQIVND (reference sequence). The CDR3 is 17 residues long. Trimming removed 3 bases from V and 0 bases from J; junction bases left unmatched: 10. Unsorted cryopreserved PBMC were sequenced, averaging about 100,000 T cells per clinical donor. Measured with immunoSEQ multiplex PCR; TCRdb has only the in-frame clones, and not every one. Among about 34,000 clones listed, roughly nine tenths were seen once. Overall study results and limits: GMM-specific TCRs were nearer to active tuberculosis alpha repertoires, suggesting expansion. GEM motif frequencies gave approximately 70% accuracy; the GMM repertoire gave almost 90%. The TCR-beta difference was not significant; alpha differences partly reflected length.

This clonotype was obtained from a donor aged 10 to 29 with latent tuberculosis or without tuberculosis infection. The sample consisted of PBMCs. The V and J genes are TRBV19 and TRBJ2-7, with TRBD2 matching over 8 bases. CDR3 amino acids: CASSMPAVSGASYEQYF. The CDR3 DNA reads as TGTGCCAGTAGTATGCCGGCTGTTAGCGGGGCCTCCTACGAGCAGTACTTC.